These T cell receptor beta chains were read from a single sample in a study of Graves' ophthalmopathy and Graves' hyperthyroidism. TCRdb reprocessed the multiplex PCR reads via MiXCR and lists one record per CDR3 protein. The table lists more than 150,000 distinct CDR3 sequences, approximately 38% of them singletons. Specimen: peripheral blood. The receptors derive from a woman aged 35 to 49 with Graves' ophthalmopathy. Each CDR3 is given with its conserved first and last residue. Fields, in order: V gene, J gene, D gene, clone size, CDR3 DNA, CDR3 protein. D genes are given only for firm matches. The size field is filled for only some rows; it gives once, few, many or a size class.

TRBV4-3,TRBJ1-2,NA,many,TGCGCCAGCAGCCAAGATGCCGGGCACTATGGCTACACCTTC,CASSQDAGHYGYTF
TRBV5-5,TRBJ1-2,NA,NA,TGTGCCAGCAGCTTGGCCTCCCACAGCCGGAGCTATGGCTACACCTTC,CASSLASHSRSYGYTF
TRBV12-3/TRBV12-4,TRBJ2-5,TRBD2,NA,TGTGCCAGCAACAGACTAGCGAAAGAGACCCAGTACTTC,CASNRLAKETQYF
TRBV19,TRBJ1-1,NA,many,TGTGCCAGTAGCCACTTAAACACTGAAGCTTTCTTT,CASSHLNTEAFF
TRBV6-5,TRBJ2-7,NA,few,TGTGCCAGCAGTTCCCCGGGTCTTAGCTACGAACAGTACTTC,CASSSPGLSYEQYF
TRBV6-5,TRBJ2-2,NA,many,TGTGCCAGCAAAGGGACAAGGGCAAACACCGGGGAGCTGTTTTTT,CASKGTRANTGELFF
TRBV30,TRBJ1-2,NA,many,TGTGCCTGGGAAAGGGTCGGCTACACCTTC,CAWERVGYTF
TRBV6-2/TRBV6-3,TRBJ2-5,TRBD2,NA,TGTGCCAGCAGGCCGACTAGCTACCAAGAGACCCAGTACTTC,CASRPTSYQETQYF
TRBV10-3,TRBJ2-7,TRBD1,many,TGTGCCATCGGGGGACAGGGGGCCTACGAGCAGTACTTC,CAIGGQGAYEQYF
TRBV12-3/TRBV12-4,TRBJ1-1,NA,many,TGTGCCAGCAGTTTAAGTTCGGCGGGAGGTTTGAACACTGAAGCTTTCTTT,CASSLSSAGGLNTEAFF
TRBV19,TRBJ1-1,NA,NA,TGTGCCACCACGACAGAGCCGGCTGAAGCTTTCTTT,CATTTEPAEAFF
TRBV12-5,TRBJ1-1,NA,NA,TGTGCTAGTGGTTTGGTAACAGGGACACCAGCGACCGAAGCTTTCTTT,CASGLVTGTPATEAFF
TRBV29-1,TRBJ1-2,NA,many,TGCAGCATTGAAGATCTAGGGCAGGTTGGCTACACCTTC,CSIEDLGQVGYTF
TRBV12-3/TRBV12-4,TRBJ2-7,TRBD2,NA,TGTGCCAGCAGACCGACTAGCGGGAGTCTCAGCGAGCAGTACTTC,CASRPTSGSLSEQYF
TRBV19,TRBJ1-2,NA,NA,TGTGCCAGTAGTATTGGGGACACCTCTAACTATGGCTACACCTTC,CASSIGDTSNYGYTF
TRBV29-1,TRBJ1-3,NA,many,TGCAGGGTGACGGGTCCTTGTTCCGGAAACACCATATATTTT,CRVTGPCSGNTIYF
TRBV6-2/TRBV6-3,TRBJ2-5,TRBD2,once,TGTGCCAGCGATCCGGGAGGGCCTTCCGAGACCCAGTACTTC,CASDPGGPSETQYF
TRBV6-5,TRBJ1-1,NA,many,TGTGCCAGCAGCGGGGTGGGCACTGAAGCTTTCTTT,CASSGVGTEAFF
TRBV5-1,TRBJ2-7,NA,many,TGCGCCAGCAGCTTGGAAATGACAGCCTACGAGCAGTACTTC,CASSLEMTAYEQYF
TRBV28,TRBJ1-2,NA,many,TGTGCCAGCAGAACGAGGGACTACTATGGCTACACCTTC,CASRTRDYYGYTF
TRBV27,TRBJ1-2,NA,many,TGTGCCAGCAGTCCGGAATGGGGGACGTATGGCTACACCTTC,CASSPEWGTYGYTF
TRBV6-5,TRBJ1-2,NA,many,TGTGCCAGCACGTCTTTAATTCGCGGAGTCGGCGGCTACACCTTC,CASTSLIRGVGGYTF
TRBV4-3,TRBJ2-4,TRBD1,NA,TGCGCCAGCAGCCAAGGGACAGGGGATGAAAACATTCAGTACTTC,CASSQGTGDENIQYF
TRBV30,TRBJ1-1,TRBD1,many,TGTGCCTGGAGGGGGACAGGGATGAACACTGAAGCTTTCTTT,CAWRGTGMNTEAFF